This T cell receptor beta chain was identified in a study of blood T cell repertoires in COVID-19. The wider study: Samples came from the United States, Italy and Spain, spanning acute and convalescent COVID-19. The analysed material was cDNA or gDNA that came from T cells, B-cell-depleted T cells, or PBMCs.

V lost 4 bases to trimming and J lost 6 bases, with 16 bases between them. The germline V gene has CDR1 SGHAT and CDR2 FQNNGV. The CDR3 sequence is 15 residues long. Original methodology: Quantification of nucleated cells was approximated via reference gene primer amplification. The repertoire was sequenced with immunoSEQ multiplex PCR; TCRdb's copy has only in-frame clones and lacks some. D and trimming come from the DNA, and the V and J calls and clone size come from that table. The top ten clones hold approximately 9% of a sample with about 100,000 clones, about three quarters of them seen once. J is TRBJ2-1 and V is TRBV11-2; a weak D match, TRBD1 (6 bases). The receptor was derived from a man in his fifties or sixties who had recovered from COVID-19. The sample taken for sequencing was peripheral blood. CDR3: CASSSVTGSANEQFF. The CDR3 DNA reads as TGTGCCAGCAGCTCCGTTACAGGGTCTGCCAATGAGCAGTTCTTC.